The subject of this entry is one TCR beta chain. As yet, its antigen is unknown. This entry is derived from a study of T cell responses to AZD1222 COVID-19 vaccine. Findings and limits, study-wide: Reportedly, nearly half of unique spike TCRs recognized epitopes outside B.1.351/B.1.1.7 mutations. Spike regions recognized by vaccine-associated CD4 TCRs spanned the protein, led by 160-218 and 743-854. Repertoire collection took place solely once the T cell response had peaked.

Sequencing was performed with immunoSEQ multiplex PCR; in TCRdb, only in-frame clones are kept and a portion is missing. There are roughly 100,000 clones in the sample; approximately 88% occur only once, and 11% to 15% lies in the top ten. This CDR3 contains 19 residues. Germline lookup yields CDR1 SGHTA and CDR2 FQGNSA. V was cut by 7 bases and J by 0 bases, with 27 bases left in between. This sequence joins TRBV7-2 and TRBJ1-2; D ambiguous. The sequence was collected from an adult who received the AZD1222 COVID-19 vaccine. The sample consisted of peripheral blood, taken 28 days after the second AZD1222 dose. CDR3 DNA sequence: TGTGCCAGCATCCAGAATCAAGGGATGTGGGCGCTTTCTAACTATGGCTACACCTTC. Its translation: CASIQNQGMWALSNYGYTF.